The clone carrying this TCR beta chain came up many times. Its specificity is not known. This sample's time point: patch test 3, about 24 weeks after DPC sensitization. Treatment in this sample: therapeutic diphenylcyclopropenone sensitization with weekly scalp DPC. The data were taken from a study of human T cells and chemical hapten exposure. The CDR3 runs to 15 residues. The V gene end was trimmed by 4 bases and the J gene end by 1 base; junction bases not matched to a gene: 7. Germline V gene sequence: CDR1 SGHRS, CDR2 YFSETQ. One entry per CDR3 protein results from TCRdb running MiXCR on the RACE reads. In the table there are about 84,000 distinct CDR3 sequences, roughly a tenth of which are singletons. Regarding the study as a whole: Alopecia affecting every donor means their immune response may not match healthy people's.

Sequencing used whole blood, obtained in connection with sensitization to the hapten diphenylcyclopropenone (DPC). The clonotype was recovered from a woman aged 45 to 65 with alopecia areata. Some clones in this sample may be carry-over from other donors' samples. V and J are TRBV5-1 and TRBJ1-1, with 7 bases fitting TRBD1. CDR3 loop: CASSTWTGPNTEAFF. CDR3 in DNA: TGCGCCAGCAGCACCTGGACAGGCCCGAACACTGAAGCTTTCTTT.